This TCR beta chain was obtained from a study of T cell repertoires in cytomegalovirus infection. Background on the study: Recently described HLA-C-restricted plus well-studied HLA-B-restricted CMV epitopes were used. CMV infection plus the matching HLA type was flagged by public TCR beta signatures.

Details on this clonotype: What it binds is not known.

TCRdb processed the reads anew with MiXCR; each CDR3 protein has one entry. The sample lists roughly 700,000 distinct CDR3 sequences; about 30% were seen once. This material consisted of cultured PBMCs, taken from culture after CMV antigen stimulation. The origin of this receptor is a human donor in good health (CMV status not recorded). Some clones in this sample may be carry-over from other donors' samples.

This CDR3 reads CSARSSGGTTDTQYF. CDR3 nucleotide sequence: TGCAGTGCTAGGTCTAGCGGGGGGACCACAGATACGCAGTATTTT. The chain couples TRBV20-1 to TRBJ2-3, with 11 bases identical to TRBD2. V shed 3 bases and J 2 bases; nucleotides not matched to a gene: 4. This CDR3 region has 15 residues. CDR1 and CDR2 from the germline V gene are DFQATT and SNEGSKA (reference sequence).